A single sample is the source of the 18 T cell receptor beta chains below, sequenced in a study of CD8 T cells in ankylosing spondylitis. MiXCR was run by TCRdb on the 5' RACE reads, yielding one entry per CDR3 protein. The table lists about 260,000 distinct CDR3 sequences, roughly a quarter of them singletons. The specimen was blood, either unsorted or a sorted T cell fraction (not recorded which). The receptor set was obtained from a male donor with ankylosing spondylitis or in good health (not recorded which).

This rearrangement joins TRBV15 to TRBJ2-7, with no clear D. This CDR3 comprises 14 residues. Trimming removed 0 bases at V and 6 bases at J, with 12 bases between. Germline loops: CDR1 LNHNV, CDR2 YYDKDF (reference sequence). The CDR3 DNA reads as TGTGCCACCAGCAGAGATCCAGTGGTATTCGAGCAGTACTTC. It is translated as CATSRDPVVFEQYF. The complete variable domain, with remaining parts taken from reference TRBV15 and TRBJ2-7, reads DAMVIQNPRYQVTQFGKPVTLSCSQTLNHNVMYWYQQKSSQAPKLLFHYYDKDFNNEADTPDNFQSRRPNTSFCFLDIRSPGLGDTAMYLCATSRDPVVFEQYFGPGTRLTVT.

V gene TRBV2 combines with J gene TRBJ1-4; D uncertain. V was pared by 6 bases and J by 4 bases, with 9 bases between. CDR1 is SNHLY, CDR2 FYNNEI, per germline. The CDR3 totals 13 residues. The CDR3 coding sequence is TGTGCCAGCAGACGGGATTTTAATGAAAAACTGTTTTTT. Protein: CASRRDFNEKLFF. The full variable domain, with the rest looked up from reference TRBV2 and TRBJ1-4, is EPEVTQTPSHQVTQMGQEVILRCVPISNHLYFYWYRQILGQKVEFLVSFYNNEISEKSEIFDDQFSVERPDGSNFTLKIRSTKLEDSAMYFCASRRDFNEKLFFGSGTQLSVL.

This clonotype was seen more than once but under ten times. V and J are TRBV29-1 and TRBJ2-7; TRBD1 matches at 10 bases. The CDR3 loop spans 13 amino acids. J lost 4 bases, V lost 6 bases, and 6 bases had no gene match. Germline CDR1 is SQVTM and CDR2 is ANQGSEA. In DNA, the CDR3 is TGCAGCGTGCGACAGGGGGCGTCTTACGAGCAGTACTTC. Amino acid sequence: CSVRQGASYEQYF.

This clonotype has more than one count but fewer than ten. In DNA, the CDR3 is TGCAGTGCTACCCACCTACAGAGAACTAGCACAGATACGCAGTATTTT. Translated: CSATHLQRTSTDTQYF. The J gene is TRBJ2-3, the V gene TRBV20-1; D unclear. CDR1 and CDR2 (germline): DFQATT, SNEGSKA (reference sequence). The V end was cut by 4 bases, the J end by 0 bases, with 17 bases between. The CDR3 consists of 16 residues.

This clonotype was picked up many times. This sequence joins TRBV20-1 and TRBJ2-5; tentative D call: TRBD1 (6 bases). The V gene lost 2 bases and the J gene lost 5 bases, with 9 bases spanning the gap. CDR1 DFQATT and CDR2 SNEGSKA come from the germline V gene (reference sequence). CDR3 size: 12 residues. CDR3 DNA: TGCAGTGCTAGAACAGGGAAGGAGACCCAGTACTTC. Amino acid sequence: CSARTGKETQYF.

J is TRBJ2-5 and V is TRBV4-1; D unresolved. Germline values: CDR1 MGHRA, CDR2 YSYEKL. V was clipped by 0 bases and J by 4 bases, with 18 bases between them. The length of the CDR3 is 17 residues. The CDR3 DNA is TGCGCCAGCAGCCAAGAGGGCGGTAGCTACGCAACAGAGACCCAGTACTTC. This gives the protein CASSQEGGSYATETQYF.

The V and J genes are TRBV10-2 and TRBJ2-5; 12 bases fit TRBD2. This CDR3 is 15 amino acids long. Germline V gene data show CDR1 as WSHSY and CDR2 as SAAADI. The trim removed 10 bases at V and 2 bases at J, leaving 8 bases unmatched. CDR3 sequence: CATNPTSGGQETQYF. The CDR3 bases are TGCGCCACGAACCCCACTAGCGGGGGGCAAGAGACCCAGTACTTC.

This clonotype has a count of ten or more. This chain connects TRBV18 to TRBJ1-4, with D unresolved. The V gene's germline CDR1 is KGHSH and CDR2 LQKENI. This CDR3 has 15 residues. V gave up 0 bases and J gave up 7 bases, with 12 bases separating them. CDR3 in DNA: TGTGCCAGCTCACCACCGGAGGGTCGGAGTGAAAAACTGTTTTTT. It yields the protein CASSPPEGRSEKLFF.

This clonotype was found many times. The chain is built from TRBV7-8 and TRBJ2-1, with D perhaps TRBD1 or TRBD2 (5 bases each). CDR3 size: 15 residues. The germline V and J ends were trimmed by 2 bases and 9 bases, with 17 bases remaining between them. Germline CDR1 SGHVS, CDR2 FQNEAQ. CDR3 residues: CASSLRDLWVREQFF. The CDR3 DNA reads as TGTGCCAGCAGCTTAAGGGACCTATGGGTACGTGAGCAGTTCTTC. Complete variable domain (other parts from reference TRBV7-8 and TRBJ2-1): GAGVSQSPRYKVAKRGQDVALRCDPISGHVSLFWYQQALGQGPEFLTYFQNEAQLDKSGLPSDRFFAERPEGSVSTLKIQRTQQEDSAVYLCASSLRDLWVREQFFGPGTRLTVL.

This clonotype was detected a few times. Lacking the conserved final phenylalanine or tryptophan, this CDR3 likely reflects a read error. The chain has TRBV20-1 and TRBJ2-1; 7 bases map to TRBD1. CDR1 and CDR2 (germline): DFQATT, SNEGSKA (reference sequence). The CDR3 spans 14 residues. J was trimmed by 4 bases and V by 4 bases; bases with no gene match: 7. The CDR3 bases are TGCAGTGCTATGCCGGGACAGAAGTACAATGAGCAGTTCCTC. Amino acids: CSAMPGQKYNEQFL.

This clonotype was seen only a few times. The chain carries TRBV10-3 and TRBJ2-7, with D perhaps given as TRBD1 or TRBD2 (5 bases each). There are 18 residues in the CDR3. CDR1 and CDR2 from the germline V gene are ENHRY and SYGVKD. V lost 4 bases, J lost 1 base, and 23 bases lay in between. The CDR3 reads CAISGGSLRQPISYEQYF. The CDR3 bases are TGTGCCATCAGTGGAGGGTCCTTGAGACAGCCTATTTCCTACGAGCAGTACTTC.

This clonotype was observed a few times. This chain connects TRBV12-3 or TRBV12-4 to TRBJ2-1; 8 positions agree with TRBD1. This CDR3 comprises 13 residues. V dropped 2 bases and J dropped 9; count of bases not matched to a gene: 3. The CDR3 protein is CASSLQGAVEQFF. In nucleotides, the CDR3 is TGTGCCAGCAGTTTACAGGGGGCTGTTGAGCAGTTCTTC.

This clonotype was detected ten times or more. The rearrangement links TRBV29-1 to TRBJ1-1; D is unresolved. Trimming shortened V by 7 bases and J by 0 bases, and 9 bases separated the two germline ends. The CDR3 sequence is 12 residues long. The germline gives CDR1 SQVTM, CDR2 ANQGSEA. CDR3 region: CSATDLNTEAFF. The CDR3 coding sequence is TGCAGCGCGACGGACTTGAACACTGAAGCTTTCTTT.

The table lists this clonotype with many counts. V and J are TRBV9 and TRBJ2-2, with 7 bases that match TRBD1. Trimming at V came to 3 bases and at J to 1 base, leaving 3 bases not matched to a gene. The V gene's germline CDR1 is SGDLS and CDR2 YYNGEE. The CDR3 runs to 15 residues. CDR3 coding DNA: TGTGCCAGCAGCGGTCGGACAGGGAACACCGGGGAGCTGTTTTTT. Its protein is CASSGRTGNTGELFF.

This clonotype has ten or more counts. At one boundary the junction diverges from the germline segment, which might be a read error. The chain couples TRBV20-1 to TRBJ1-4, with TRBD1 matching over 7 bases. Per the germline V gene, CDR1 is DFQATT and CDR2 is SNEGSKA (reference sequence). The length of the CDR3 is 11 residues. In DNA form, the CDR3 reads TGCAGTGCTAGAGGCGACAGGGCCACGAGTTTT. This sequence encodes CSARGDRATSF.

The chain couples TRBV12-3 or TRBV12-4 to TRBJ2-1, with 8 nucleotides matching TRBD2. Trimming removed 6 bases from V and 7 bases from J; junction bases left unmatched: 11. The CDR3 covers 15 residues. The CDR3 reads CASRFAGGGSNEQFF. The CDR3 bases are TGTGCCAGCAGATTTGCGGGGGGCGGGTCAAATGAGCAGTTCTTC.

The chain recombines TRBV6-5 with TRBJ1-5; D is undetermined. This CDR3 has 16 residues. CDR1 is MNHEY, CDR2 SVGAGI, per germline. V shed 0 bases and J shed 4 bases, with 13 bases lying between them. The CDR3 is CASSYSGRARNQPQHF. The CDR3 nucleotides read TGTGCCAGCAGTTACTCCGGGAGGGCTAGGAATCAGCCCCAGCATTTT.

In its sample, this clonotype was seen many times. V usage is TRBV5-1 and J usage is TRBJ2-1, with D possibly being TRBD1 (6 bases). Trimming removed 4 bases from V and 5 bases from J, with 10 bases in between. The CDR3 is made up of 13 amino acids. Germline loops: CDR1 SGHRS, CDR2 YFSETQ. The CDR3 DNA follows: TGCGCCAGCAGCAGGACAGAAAACAATGAGCAGTTCTTC. Amino acids: CASSRTENNEQFF. Together with reference TRBV5-1 and TRBJ2-1, the CDR3 gives the full variable domain: KAGVTQTPRYLIKTRGQQVTLSCSPISGHRSVSWYQQTPGQGLQFLFEYFSETQRNKGNFPGRFSGRQFSNSRSEMNVSTLELGDSALYLCASSRTENNEQFFGPGTRLTVL.